The 8 T cell receptor beta chains listed next were all sequenced from one sample in a study of shared clonotypes between healthy human individuals. Here immunoSEQ multiplex PCR was the method, and the copy in TCRdb shows in-frame clones only, minus some. The sample contains about 1 million clones, under 80% of which appear only once. The sequencing sample was made of memory CD4+ T cells sorted from blood. This sample's subset: CD45RA-negative fraction. The receptor set was obtained from a man between 18 and 35 years old in good health.

The rearrangement joins TRBV12-5 to TRBJ2-2; 7 bases line up with TRBD1. The CDR3 spans 16 residues. CDR1 and CDR2 from the germline V gene are LGHNT and FRNRAP. V lost 6 bases, J lost 7 bases, and 14 bases stayed unmatched. CDR3 DNA sequence: TGTGCTAGTGGGACCGGGACAGCAGCATGGGGCGGGGAGCTGTTTTTT. Residues: CASGTGTAAWGGELFF. The whole variable domain, remainder taken from reference TRBV12-5 and TRBJ2-2, is DARVTQTPRHKVTEMGQEVTMRCQPILGHNTVFWYRQTMMQGLELLAYFRNRAPLDDSGMPKDRFSAEMPDATLATLKIQPSEPRDSAVYFCASGTGTAAWGGELFFGEGSRLTVL.

A single count supports this clone. The genes are TRBV5-1 and TRBJ2-7; the D gene is possibly TRBD2 (6 bases). V was clipped by 4 bases and J by 0 bases, with 14 bases between them. Germline CDR1 and CDR2: SGHRS and YFSETQ. The CDR3 extends over 15 amino acids. CDR3 sequence reads: CASSQHQTSSYEQYF. In DNA, the CDR3 is TGCGCCAGCAGCCAACACCAGACTAGCTCCTACGAGCAGTACTTC.

A remark on this clone: Other DNA sequences from this sample encode an identical CDR3 as well. The CDR3 sequence is CASSLGGRGNTEAFF. The CDR3 region has the DNA TGTGCCAGCAGCTTAGGGGGCCGGGGAAACACTGAAGCTTTCTTT. The chain uses TRBV7-2 and TRBJ1-1; possible D gene TRBD1, 5 bases. Germline V CDR1 and CDR2: SGHTA, FQGNSA. Trimming removed 1 base at V and 2 bases at J, with 11 bases between. The CDR3 runs 15 residues.

This clone was counted once. The chain couples TRBV7-2 to TRBJ1-2; TRBD1 is a possible D gene (6 bases). This CDR3 has 16 residues. Deletions cut 1 base from V and 0 bases from J, with 12 bases between. CDR1 and CDR2 (germline): SGHTA, FQGNSA. CDR3: CASSLGGQSSNYGYTF. CDR3 nucleotides: TGTGCCAGCAGCTTAGGCGGACAGAGTTCTAACTATGGCTACACCTTC.

This rearrangement joins TRBV2 to TRBJ1-2; TRBD1 is a possible D gene (5 bases). The V end lost 2 bases, the J end lost 8 bases, and 15 bases lay between the germline ends. From germline, CDR1 is SNHLY and CDR2 FYNNEI. This CDR3 spans 14 amino acids. Written as DNA, the CDR3 is TGTGCCAGCAGTGAAAGGTGGGCCGGGGCCGGCTACACCTTC. Its protein is CASSERWAGAGYTF. Based on the CDR3 plus reference TRBV2 and TRBJ1-2, the full variable domain is EPEVTQTPSHQVTQMGQEVILRCVPISNHLYFYWYRQILGQKVEFLVSFYNNEISEKSEIFDDQFSVERPDGSNFTLKIRSTKLEDSAMYFCASSERWAGAGYTFGSGTRLTVV.

V usage is TRBV11-3 and J usage is TRBJ1-3, with D hard to call. The length of the CDR3 is 15 residues. Between the trimmed V and J ends, which lost 0 bases and 0 bases, there was a span of 6 bases. Germline CDR1 reads SGHNT; CDR2 reads YENEEA. In nucleotides, the CDR3 is TGTGCCAGCAGCTTAGACAGTCTCTCTGGAAACACCATATATTTT. It codes for CASSLDSLSGNTIYF.

J is TRBJ2-1 and V is TRBV6-1, with TRBD2 as a possible D gene (5 bases). V shed 2 bases and J shed 4 bases, with 18 bases lying between them. There are 17 residues in the CDR3. Germline-derived CDR1 and CDR2 are MNHNS and SASEGT. The CDR3 DNA sequence: TGTGCCAGCAGTGAATCAACGGGGAGTGGAGTTTACAATGAGCAGTTCTTC. Translation gives CASSESTGSGVYNEQFF.

This clone appeared a few times. The chain joins TRBV5-1 to TRBJ1-1; 9 positions agree with TRBD1. CDR1 SGHRS and CDR2 YFSETQ come from the germline V gene. The CDR3 runs 14 residues. The trim removed 4 bases at V and 7 bases at J, leaving 8 bases unmatched. The CDR3 DNA follows: TGCGCCAGCAGCCCAGGGACAGGGAGGGGTGAAGCTTTCTTT. The encoded protein is CASSPGTGRGEAFF.